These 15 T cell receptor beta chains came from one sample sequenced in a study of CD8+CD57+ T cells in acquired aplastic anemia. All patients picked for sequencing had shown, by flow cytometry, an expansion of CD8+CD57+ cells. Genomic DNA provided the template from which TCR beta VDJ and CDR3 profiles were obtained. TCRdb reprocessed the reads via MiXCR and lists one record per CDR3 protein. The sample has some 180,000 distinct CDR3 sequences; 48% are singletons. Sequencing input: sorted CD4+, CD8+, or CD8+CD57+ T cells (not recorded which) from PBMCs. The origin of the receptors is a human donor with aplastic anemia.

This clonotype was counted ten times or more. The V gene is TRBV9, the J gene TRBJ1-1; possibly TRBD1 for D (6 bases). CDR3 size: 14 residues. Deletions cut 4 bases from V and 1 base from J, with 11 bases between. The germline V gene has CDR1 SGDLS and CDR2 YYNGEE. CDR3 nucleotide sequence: TGTGCCAGCAGCTCGTGGGGGGCGAACACTGAAGCTTTCTTT. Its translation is CASSSWGANTEAFF.

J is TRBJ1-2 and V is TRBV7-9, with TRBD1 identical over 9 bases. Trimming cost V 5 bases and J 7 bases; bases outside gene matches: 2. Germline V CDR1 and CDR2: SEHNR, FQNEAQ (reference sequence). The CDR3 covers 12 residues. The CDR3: CASSRQGGGYTF. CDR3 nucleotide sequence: TGTGCCAGCAGCCGACAGGGGGGTGGCTACACCTTC.

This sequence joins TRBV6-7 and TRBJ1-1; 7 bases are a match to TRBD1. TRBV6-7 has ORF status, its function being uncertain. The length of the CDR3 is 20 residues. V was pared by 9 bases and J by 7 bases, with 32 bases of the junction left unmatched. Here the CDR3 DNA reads TGTGCCAGTGTTGCTGGCCGCGACAGGGATCTATTTGTGAGAACTGGTGAAGCTTTCTTT. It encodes CASVAGRDRDLFVRTGEAFF.

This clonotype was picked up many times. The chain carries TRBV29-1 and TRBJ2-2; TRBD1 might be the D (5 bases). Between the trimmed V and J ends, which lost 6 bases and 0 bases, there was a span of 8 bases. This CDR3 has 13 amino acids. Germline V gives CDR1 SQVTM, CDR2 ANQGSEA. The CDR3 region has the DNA TGCAGCGTAAGACAGACGAACACCGGGGAGCTGTTTTTT. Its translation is CSVRQTNTGELFF.

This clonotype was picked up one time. In DNA, the CDR3 is TGTGCCAGCAGCTTAGGGGACAGGGGGCCAGATACGCAGTATTTT. This sequence encodes CASSLGDRGPDTQYF. This chain connects TRBV7-3 to TRBJ2-3, with 12 bases matching TRBD1. J gave up 4 bases and V 2 bases, and 1 base lay outside the gene matches. In germline, CDR1 is SGHTA, CDR2 FQGTGA. This CDR3 spans 15 amino acids.

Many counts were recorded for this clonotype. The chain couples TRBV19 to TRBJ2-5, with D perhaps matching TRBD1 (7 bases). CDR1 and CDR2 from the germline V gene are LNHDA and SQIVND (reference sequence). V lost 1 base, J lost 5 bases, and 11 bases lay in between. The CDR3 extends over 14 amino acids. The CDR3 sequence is CASSIVAGGETQYF. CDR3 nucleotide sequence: TGTGCCAGTAGTATAGTTGCAGGGGGGGAGACCCAGTACTTC.

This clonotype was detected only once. The CDR3 spells CASSSTPQGKAFF. The CDR3, as DNA: TGTGCCAGCAGTTCAACTCCACAGGGCAAAGCTTTCTTT. The genes are TRBV12-3 or TRBV12-4 and TRBJ1-1, with D perhaps TRBD1 (6 bases). Trimming shortened V by 4 bases and J by 9 bases, and 15 bases separated the two germline ends. The CDR3 has 13 residues.

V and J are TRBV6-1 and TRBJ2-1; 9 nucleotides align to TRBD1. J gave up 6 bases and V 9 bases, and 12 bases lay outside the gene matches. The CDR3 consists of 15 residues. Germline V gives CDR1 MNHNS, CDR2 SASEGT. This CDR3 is CASAYGTGSSNEQFF. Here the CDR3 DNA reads TGTGCCAGTGCTTACGGGACAGGGTCGTCCAATGAGCAGTTCTTC.

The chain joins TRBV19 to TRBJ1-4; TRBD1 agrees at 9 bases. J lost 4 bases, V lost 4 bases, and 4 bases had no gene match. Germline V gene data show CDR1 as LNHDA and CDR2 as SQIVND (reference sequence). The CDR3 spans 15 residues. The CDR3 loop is CASSRDREGNEKLFF. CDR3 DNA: TGTGCCAGTAGTAGGGACAGGGAGGGTAATGAAAAACTGTTTTTT.

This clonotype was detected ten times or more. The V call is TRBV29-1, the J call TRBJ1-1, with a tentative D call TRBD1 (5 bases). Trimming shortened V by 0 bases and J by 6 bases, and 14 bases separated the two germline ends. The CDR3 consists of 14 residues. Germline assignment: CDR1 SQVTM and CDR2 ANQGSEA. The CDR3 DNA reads TGCAGCGTTGAAGATCCTTTCCAGGGTGCTGAAGCTTTCTTT. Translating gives CSVEDPFQGAEAFF.

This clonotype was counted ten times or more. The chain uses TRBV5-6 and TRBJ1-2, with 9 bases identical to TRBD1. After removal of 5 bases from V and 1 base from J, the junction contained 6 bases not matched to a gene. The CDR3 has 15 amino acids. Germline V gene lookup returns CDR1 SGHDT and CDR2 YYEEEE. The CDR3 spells CASRGGTGSNYGYTF. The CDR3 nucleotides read TGTGCCAGCAGGGGGGGGACAGGGAGTAACTATGGCTACACCTTC.

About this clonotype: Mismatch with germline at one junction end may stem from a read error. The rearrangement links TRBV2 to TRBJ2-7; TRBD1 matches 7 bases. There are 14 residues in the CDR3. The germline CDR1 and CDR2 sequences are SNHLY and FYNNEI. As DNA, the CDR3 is TGTACCAGCCTCAGGGACAGTGGTTTGGGGGAGCAGTACTTC. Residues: CTSLRDSGLGEQYF.

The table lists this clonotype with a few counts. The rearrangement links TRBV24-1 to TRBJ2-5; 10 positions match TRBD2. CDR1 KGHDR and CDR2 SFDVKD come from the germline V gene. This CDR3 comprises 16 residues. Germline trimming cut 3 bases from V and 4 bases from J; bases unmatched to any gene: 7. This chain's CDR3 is CATSDPTSGIGETQYF. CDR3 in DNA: TGTGCCACCAGTGATCCTACTAGCGGGATCGGAGAGACCCAGTACTTC.

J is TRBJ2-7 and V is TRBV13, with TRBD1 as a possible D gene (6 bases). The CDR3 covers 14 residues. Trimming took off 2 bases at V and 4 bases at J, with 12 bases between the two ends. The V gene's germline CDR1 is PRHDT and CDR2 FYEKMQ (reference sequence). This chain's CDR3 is CASSLSGASYEQYF. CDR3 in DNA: TGTGCCAGCAGCTTATCAGGGGCAAGTTACGAGCAGTACTTC.

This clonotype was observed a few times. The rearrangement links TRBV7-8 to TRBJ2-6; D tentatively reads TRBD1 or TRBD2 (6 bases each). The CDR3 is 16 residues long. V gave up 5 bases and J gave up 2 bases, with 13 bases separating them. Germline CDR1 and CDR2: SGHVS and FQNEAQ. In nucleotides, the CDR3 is TGTGCCAGCAGCCCAGGGGCGGGAACTGGGGCCAACGTCCTGACTTTC. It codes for CASSPGAGTGANVLTF.